This T cell receptor beta chain came from a study of regulatory T cells in long-lasting Graves disease. Germline trimming cut 2 bases from V and 3 bases from J; bases unmatched to any gene: 5. The CDR3 contains 17 residues. The germline V gene has CDR1 MDHEN and CDR2 SYDVKM. This clonotype was seen many times. Time point here: newly diagnosed GD, antithyroid drugs for less than 3 months. The TCR library was made from RNA extracted from PBMCs. HTBI primers from iRepertoire and Arm-PCR of CDR3 regions yielded the TCR beta libraries. TCRdb reprocessed the multiplex PCR reads with MiXCR, giving one entry per CDR3 protein. The table has 360,000 or so distinct CDR3 sequences, roughly 12% seen once. Separately, the same data were catalogued under a study of T cells in Graves' hyperthyroidism and ophthalmopathy.

The chain uses TRBV28 and TRBJ1-5, with 12 bases lining up with TRBD1. The receptor comes from a woman between 18 and 29 years old with Graves disease. The source material was peripheral blood mononuclear cells (PBMCs), sampled at new diagnosis, from a patient treated with antithyroid drugs. The CDR3 here is CASSLPGTGGLNQPQHF. For the CDR3, the DNA is TGTGCCAGCAGTTTACCCGGGACAGGGGGCCTCAATCAGCCCCAGCATTTT.